These T cell receptor beta chains were read from a single sample in a study of neurological immune-mediated disorders. TCRdb re-called the 5' RACE reads through MiXCR, storing one row per CDR3 protein. The sample lists fewer than 40,000 distinct CDR3 sequences, less than 6% occurring once. The sample taken for sequencing was CD4+ T cells from blood. These receptors all come from a woman between 50 and 59 years old in good health. Both conserved end residues are trimmed from each CDR3.

CDR3 | J | V | length
ASSQNRLAANNEQF | TRBJ2-1 | TRBV27 | 14
ASSPQGFSPNEKLF | TRBJ1-4 | TRBV6-2/TRBV6-3 | 14
ASSPGGGSNQPQH | TRBJ1-5 | TRBV5-1 | 13
ASSFPADNEQF | TRBJ2-1 | TRBV5-6 | 11
AISESTRAYGYT | TRBJ1-2 | TRBV10-3 | 12
ASSLGQGVNTGELF | TRBJ2-2 | TRBV18 | 14
ASSRSAGRSYEQY | TRBJ2-7 | TRBV28 | 13
ASSLRGRTDTQY | TRBJ2-3 | TRBV7-2 | 12
ASSLEGGGNQPQH | TRBJ1-5 | TRBV5-1 | 13
ASSLDGHDNSPLH | TRBJ1-6 | TRBV5-1 | 13
ASSTPGTSYNEQF | TRBJ2-1 | TRBV5-1 | 13
AISEPQGPPEDTQY | TRBJ2-3 | TRBV10-3 | 14
ASSQDPQGWDRNQPQH | TRBJ1-5 | TRBV3-1 | 16
ASSLGSEATQY | TRBJ2-5 | TRBV5-1 | 11
SVKNTEAF | TRBJ1-1 | TRBV29-1 | 8
ASSLGRDSFYNEQF | TRBJ2-1 | TRBV7-9 | 14
ASKVHQSGPQH | TRBJ1-5 | TRBV19 | 11
ASSQGLGVDTQY | TRBJ2-3 | TRBV14 | 12
ASSFSGRSYEQY | TRBJ2-7 | TRBV7-2 | 12
SAIKLAGRNTGELF | TRBJ2-2 | TRBV20-1 | 14
ASSETRRTNEKLF | TRBJ1-4 | TRBV18 | 13
ASTRSDVTKNIQY | TRBJ2-4 | TRBV19 | 13
ATRGPYTGELF | TRBJ2-2 | TRBV6-9 | 11
ASSFLADSYNEQF | TRBJ2-1 | TRBV2 | 13
ASSQTAGTSGGETQY | TRBJ2-5 | TRBV4-3 | 15
ASSLVGGISGGYNEQF | TRBJ2-1 | TRBV12-3/TRBV12-4 | 16
SARGAGEGTQY | TRBJ2-5 | TRBV20-1 | 11
ASSLAPGAYEQY | TRBJ2-7 | TRBV7-6 | 12